Reported below is one T cell receptor beta chain. The antigen remains unidentified. This specimen belongs to a study of T cell responses to AZD1222 COVID-19 vaccine. Study in general: Some second doses came at about 4 weeks and others at about 12 weeks; these were pooled.

Per the germline V gene, CDR1 is SGHVS and CDR2 is FQNEAQ. V was cut by 1 base and J by 5 bases, with 18 bases left in between. This CDR3 region has 16 residues. Study findings and constraints: Within unmutated variant regions lay the reported targets of nearly half of spike-specific TCRs. When two AZD1222 doses had been given, Spike-specific TCR breadth and depth rose.

Here immunoSEQ multiplex PCR was the method, and the copy in TCRdb shows in-frame clones only, minus some. The sample has about 160,000 clones; about 92% are singletons. This rearrangement joins TRBV7-8 to TRBJ2-7; D is unresolved. The clonotype originates from an adult in good health. Sample: peripheral blood, taken on day 0 of AZD1222 vaccination. CDR3 in amino acids: CASSLGIVVGIHEQYF. The CDR3 coding sequence is TGTGCCAGCAGCTTAGGAATAGTGGTAGGAATCCACGAGCAGTACTTC.